These 28 T cell receptor beta chains share one sample of origin, sequenced in a study of T cells in Graves' hyperthyroidism and ophthalmopathy. TCR beta CDR3 region amplification was performed from RNA transcripts. An initial round of RT-PCR targeting the TCR CDR3 relied on the HTBI primer set. TCRdb passed the multiplex PCR reads through MiXCR, listing each CDR3 protein once. The sample consists of approximately 430,000 distinct CDR3 sequences, more than 15% of them appearing once. The sample taken for sequencing was blood. These receptors originate from a woman aged 18-29 years with Graves' hyperthyroidism.

This clonotype was counted at least ten times. This chain connects TRBV12-3 or TRBV12-4 to TRBJ1-1; D remains ambiguous. The V and J ends lost 3 bases and 5 bases respectively, with 4 bases between them. This CDR3 is 11 amino acids long. Here the CDR3 DNA reads TGTGCCAGCAGTTTGAGGACTGAAGCTTTCTTT. Encoded protein: CASSLRTEAFF.

The table lists this clonotype with many counts. The chain combines TRBV20-1 with TRBJ1-2; no clear D gene. The CDR3 has 13 residues. CDR1 is DFQATT and CDR2 is SNEGSKA in the germline V gene (reference sequence). Trimming pared 5 bases from V and 0 bases from J, leaving 10 bases between. The CDR3 region has the DNA TGCAGTGCTCAGGAGTCCACTAACTATGGCTACACCTTC. Translated: CSAQESTNYGYTF.

The sample holds a few counts of this clonotype. This chain uses TRBV6-5 with TRBJ1-2; tentative D call: TRBD1 (5 bases). Germline V CDR1 and CDR2: MNHEY, SVGAGI. The CDR3 extends over 13 amino acids. V was shortened by 2 bases and J by 5 bases, with 9 bases between the two germline ends. CDR3 coding DNA: TGTGCCAGCAGTTACGGGGCCTCGTATGGCTACACCTTC. Translating it yields CASSYGASYGYTF.

In its sample, this clonotype was seen a few times. A much larger clone lies one base from this, so it may be a read error. The rearrangement links TRBV7-9 to TRBJ2-5; 7 bases map to TRBD2. The CDR3 extends over 14 amino acids. CDR1 SEHNR and CDR2 FQNEAQ come from the germline V gene (reference sequence). The CDR3 coding sequence is TGTGGCAGCAGCGAGACGACTAGCTCTGAGACCCAGTACTTC. Its protein product is CGSSETTSSETQYF.

This clonotype was seen at least ten times. The chain joins TRBV28 to TRBJ1-2, with D maybe TRBD1 (6 bases). The CDR3 spans 15 residues. CDR1 MDHEN and CDR2 SYDVKM come from the germline V gene. Trimming removed 6 bases at V and 1 base at J, with 15 bases between. CDR3 region: CASSLFPGVNYGYTF. The CDR3 region has the DNA TGTGCCAGCAGCCTCTTCCCAGGGGTTAACTATGGCTACACCTTC.

Only a few counts were recorded for this clonotype. The rearrangement uses TRBV18 and TRBJ1-3; unclear D gene. Germline lookup yields CDR1 KGHSH and CDR2 LQKENI. This CDR3 comprises 15 residues. V dropped 3 bases and J dropped 0 bases, with 9 bases sitting between them. For the CDR3, the DNA is TGTGCCAGCTCACCGAGGGTCCCCTCTGGAAACACCATATATTTT. It codes for CASSPRVPSGNTIYF.

The rearrangement joins TRBV4-1 to TRBJ1-4, with D possibly being TRBD1 (5 bases). The CDR3 length is 17 residues. Per germline, CDR1 MGHRA and CDR2 YSYEKL. V dropped 0 bases and J dropped 2 bases, with 13 bases sitting between them. The CDR3 sequence: CASSQERSTGTNEKLFF. The CDR3 DNA is TGCGCCAGCAGCCAAGAACGAAGCACAGGTACTAATGAAAAACTGTTTTTT.

The V gene is TRBV5-1, the J gene TRBJ2-2, with 7 bases lining up with TRBD2. The germline gives CDR1 SGHRS, CDR2 YFSETQ. The CDR3 length is 15 residues. The ends lost 4 bases at V and 0 bases at J; junction bases unmatched: 3. The CDR3 DNA is TGCGCCAGCAGCATCGGGGGGTCGAACACCGGGGAGCTGTTTTTT. Amino acids: CASSIGGSNTGELFF.

This clonotype was observed a single time. A much larger clone lies a single base off, so this may be a read error. V and J are TRBV3-1 and TRBJ2-5; D gene unclear. The germline V gene has CDR1 LGHDT and CDR2 YNNKEL (reference sequence). This CDR3 comprises 15 residues. This chain's CDR3 is CASSQDPVTQVTQYF. The CDR3 DNA reads TGTGCCAGCAGCCAGGATCCCGTTACCCAAGTGACCCAGTACTTC.

This clonotype was seen at least ten times. The chain links TRBV20-1 to TRBJ2-7, with 9 positions matching TRBD2. Germline CDR1 and CDR2: DFQATT and SNEGSKA (reference sequence). There are 17 residues in the CDR3. The V segment lost 1 base and the J segment 3 bases; nucleotides outside the gene matches: 13. This CDR3 reads CSARGWASGTNDYEQYF. The DNA of the CDR3 is TGCAGTGCTAGAGGTTGGGCTAGCGGGACTAATGACTACGAGCAGTACTTC.

This clonotype came up many times. The rearrangement joins TRBV18 to TRBJ1-5; D is undetermined. In germline, CDR1 is KGHSH, CDR2 LQKENI. This CDR3 contains 15 residues. Trimming shortened V by 1 base and J by 0 bases, and 7 bases separated the two germline ends. Here the CDR3 reads CASSPRRYSNQPQHF. DNA of the CDR3: TGTGCCAGCTCACCACGGCGGTATAGCAATCAGCCCCAGCATTTT.

With regard to this clonotype: Lacking the conserved final phenylalanine or tryptophan, this CDR3 likely reflects a read error. The chain combines TRBV3-1 with TRBJ2-5, with D possibly being TRBD1 or TRBD2 (5 bases each). Germline-derived CDR1 and CDR2 are LGHDT and YNNKEL (reference sequence). The CDR3 contains 13 residues. The CDR3 nucleotides are TGTGCCAGCAGCCGCCGGGGCCAAGAGGCCCAGTACCTC. It yields the protein CASSRRGQEAQYL.

This chain links TRBV9 with TRBJ1-5; D may be TRBD1 (5 bases). Germline assignment: CDR1 SGDLS and CDR2 YYNGEE. This CDR3 comprises 14 residues. V was shortened by 0 bases and J by 7 bases, with 11 bases between the two germline ends. The CDR3 reads CASSVGGWGQPQHF. The CDR3 DNA reads as TGTGCCAGCAGCGTAGGCGGTTGGGGCCAGCCCCAGCATTTT.

The chain couples TRBV5-6 to TRBJ1-5, with TRBD1 as a possible D gene (5 bases). CDR3 length equals 17 residues. The V gene lost 0 bases and the J gene lost 3 bases, with 16 bases spanning the gap. Germline V gene lookup returns CDR1 SGHDT and CDR2 YYEEEE. The CDR3 loop reads CASSLEYPGRLNQPQHF. The CDR3 DNA is TGTGCCAGCAGCTTGGAGTATCCGGGACGCCTCAATCAGCCCCAGCATTTT.

This clonotype was detected ten times or more. The J gene is TRBJ1-2, the V gene TRBV24-1; D perhaps matches TRBD1 (5 bases). This CDR3 region has 15 residues. Germline CDR1 reads KGHDR; CDR2 reads SFDVKD. The V end lost 4 bases, the J end lost 6 bases, and 17 bases lay between the germline ends. For the CDR3, the DNA is TGTGCCACCAGTGACAGAGCAGGGAGGAGAAATGGCTACACCTTC. Protein product: CATSDRAGRRNGYTF.

The table lists this clonotype with many counts. The chain recombines TRBV2 with TRBJ2-7; TRBD2 aligns across 14 bases. CDR3 length: 14 amino acids. The trim removed 6 bases at V and 9 bases at J, leaving 7 bases unmatched. The germline gives CDR1 SNHLY, CDR2 FYNNEI. CDR3 sequence (DNA): TGTGCCAGCAGCGGCGGGACTAGCGGGGGCGCGCAGTACTTC. Its protein is CASSGGTSGGAQYF. Drawing the rest from reference TRBV2 and TRBJ2-7, the complete variable domain is EPEVTQTPSHQVTQMGQEVILRCVPISNHLYFYWYRQILGQKVEFLVSFYNNEISEKSEIFDDQFSVERPDGSNFTLKIRSTKLEDSAMYFCASSGGTSGGAQYFGPGTRLTVT.

This clonotype was found many times. The chain is built from TRBV20-1 and TRBJ1-2; D remains unclear. In germline, CDR1 is DFQATT, CDR2 SNEGSKA (reference sequence). Trimming took 0 bases from V and 9 from J, leaving 5 bases between them. The CDR3 is 10 residues long. In DNA, the CDR3 is TGCAGTGCTAGAGAAATCAGCTACACCTTC. Encoded protein: CSAREISYTF.

This chain connects TRBV7-6 to TRBJ1-6, with D unclear. The CDR3 totals 15 residues. The germline V gene encodes CDR1 SGHVS and CDR2 FNYEAQ. V dropped 1 base and J dropped 6 bases, with 10 bases sitting between them. The CDR3 loop reads CASSLDMGFNSPLHF. The CDR3, as DNA: TGTGCCAGCAGCTTAGACATGGGGTTTAATTCACCCCTCCACTTT.

The rearrangement joins TRBV6-5 to TRBJ2-1; the D is unclear. V was pared by 2 bases and J by 4 bases, with 12 bases between. The CDR3 runs to 15 residues. Germline CDR1 MNHEY, CDR2 SVGAGI. This CDR3 reads CASSYGWGLYNEQFF. CDR3 in DNA: TGTGCCAGCAGTTACGGCTGGGGTTTATACAATGAGCAGTTCTTC.

In its sample, this clonotype was seen a few times. In DNA, the CDR3 is TGTGCCAGCAGCATTGGGACAGGGGACGAAAAACTGTTTTTT. Its protein is CASSIGTGDEKLFF. This chain connects TRBV9 to TRBJ1-4, with TRBD1 matching over 10 bases. J lost 8 bases, V lost 4 bases, and 5 bases had no gene match. The germline V gene has CDR1 SGDLS and CDR2 YYNGEE. The CDR3 contains 14 residues.

This clonotype was recorded many times. V is TRBV5-1 and J is TRBJ1-4; D uncertain. The CDR3 is made up of 15 amino acids. Trimming removed 0 bases from V and 6 bases from J, with 12 bases in between. Germline V gene sequence: CDR1 SGHRS, CDR2 YFSETQ. The CDR3 nucleotides read TGCGCCAGCAGCTTGGCGTTGGGATCTCATGAAAAACTGTTTTTT. Translating it yields CASSLALGSHEKLFF.

This clonotype was found many times. The chain couples TRBV27 to TRBJ2-1; TRBD1 aligns across 12 bases. Germline CDR1 is MNHEY and CDR2 is SMNVEV (reference sequence). V was pared by 5 bases and J by 8 bases, with 1 base of the junction left unmatched. The CDR3 extends over 13 amino acids. The DNA of the CDR3 is TGTGCCAGCAGTAGGGACAGGGGGCATGAGCAGTTCTTC. Translated, it gives CASSRDRGHEQFF.

Comment on this clonotype: Possible read error: a much larger clone is one base away. This chain joins TRBV3-1 and TRBJ1-4; D is uncertain. Germline CDR1 and CDR2: LGHDT and YNNKEL (reference sequence). V lost 8 bases to trimming and J lost 6 bases, with 19 bases between them. CDR3 size: 15 residues. The CDR3 spells CASGPTANPDEKLFF. CDR3 in DNA: TGTGCCAGCGGCCCTACAGCCAATCCAGATGAAAAACTGTTTTTT.

A few counts support this clonotype. V is TRBV7-9 and J is TRBJ1-5, with D unresolved. Germline V lookup: CDR1 SEHNR, CDR2 FQNEAQ (reference sequence). The V gene lost 3 bases and the J gene lost 2 bases, with 8 bases spanning the gap. The CDR3 has 14 residues. CDR3 nucleotide sequence: TGTGCCAGCAGCTTTTTGGACGGCAATCAGCCCCAGCATTTT. This sequence encodes CASSFLDGNQPQHF.

Many counts were recorded for this clonotype. This chain joins TRBV4-3 and TRBJ2-1; tentatively, D is TRBD1 (6 bases). The V end lost 0 bases, the J end lost 10 bases, and 10 bases lay between the germline ends. The CDR3 contains 13 residues. Germline V lookup: CDR1 LGHNA, CDR2 YSLEER. The CDR3 DNA follows: TGCGCCAGCAGCCAAGAACCGGACAGCGAGCAGTTCTTC. Its translation is CASSQEPDSEQFF.

This clonotype was recorded a few times. The J gene is TRBJ2-4, the V gene TRBV7-6; D may match TRBD1 or TRBD2 (5 bases each). CDR3 size: 16 residues. With 5 bases removed from V and 5 bases from J, the gap between germline ends came to 19 bases. The germline CDR1 and CDR2 sequences are SGHVS and FNYEAQ. The CDR3 bases are TGTGCCAGCAGCCCAGAGGTGAGGGACGGAGAAAACATTCAGTACTTC. Translated, it gives CASSPEVRDGENIQYF. The full variable domain, with the rest looked up from reference TRBV7-6 and TRBJ2-4, is GAGVSQSPRYKVTKRGQDVALRCDPISGHVSLYWYRQALGQGPEFLTYFNYEAQQDKSGLPNDRFSAERPEGSISTLTIQRTEQRDSAMYRCASSPEVRDGENIQYFGAGTRLSVL.

The chain is built from TRBV6-2 or TRBV6-3 and TRBJ2-1; 8 nucleotides match TRBD2. V was clipped by 7 bases and J by 4 bases; unmatched bases: 12. This CDR3 contains 16 residues. The germline V gene encodes CDR1 MNHEY and CDR2 SVGEGT. CDR3: CASIHGGGGGYNEQFF. The CDR3 DNA reads as TGTGCCAGCATCCACGGGGGGGGGGGCGGTTACAATGAGCAGTTCTTC.

This clonotype was recorded many times. The J gene is TRBJ2-1, the V gene TRBV28; 9 bases are shared with TRBD2. There are 14 residues in the CDR3. V lost 4 bases to trimming and J lost 9 bases; unmatched junction nucleotides: 7. Germline CDR1 reads MDHEN; CDR2 reads SYDVKM. The CDR3 loop reads CASSSAGGRGEQFF. The CDR3 DNA reads as TGTGCCAGCAGTTCAGCGGGAGGAAGAGGTGAGCAGTTCTTC. The complete variable domain, with remaining parts taken from reference TRBV28 and TRBJ2-1, reads DVKVTQSSRYLVKRTGEKVFLECVQDMDHENMFWYRQDPGLGLRLIYFSYDVKMKEKGDIPEGYSVSREKKERFSLILESASTNQTSMYLCASSSAGGRGEQFFGPGTRLTVL.